The text below deals with one T cell receptor beta chain. This record belongs to a study of Ad26.COV2.S vaccination and SARS-CoV-2 variants. Turning to the study itself: The authors gave Ad26.COV2.S intramuscularly, either once or twice 56 days apart.

The treatment denotes: about 20 received Ad26.COV2.S at low or high dose, single or two shots; 5 received placebo; per-sample allocation not given. Day 63 after the first injection of vaccine or placebo was the sampling time. Boston supplied an adult donor aged 18-55 years. In germline, CDR1 is MNHEY, CDR2 SVGAGI. The J segment lost 5 bases and the V segment lost 0 bases, leaving 2 bases of the junction unmatched. The CDR3 runs 15 residues. The method was immunoSEQ multiplex PCR; TCRdb's version includes in-frame clones alone and lacks a portion of them. The table shows about 350,000 clones, with approximately 81% occurring only once.

The chain employs TRBV6-5 and TRBJ2-1; 9 bases align to TRBD2. This receptor was taken from a person between 18 and 59 years old who received the Ad26.COV2.S COVID-19 vaccine or a placebo. The source was peripheral blood, collected in a trial of Ad26.COV2.S vaccine versus placebo. In nucleotides, the CDR3 is TGTGCCAGCAGTTACTCGCCTAGCGGGAACAATGAGCAGTTCTTC. Translating it yields CASSYSPSGNNEQFF.